These T cell receptor beta chains were read from a single sample in a study of shared clonotypes between healthy human individuals. Clones were sequenced by immunoSEQ multiplex PCR, and TCRdb holds only the in-frame ones, with some missing. The sample carries 2 million to 3 million clones, 93% recorded once. The source material was naive CD4+ T cells from PBMCs. The source is a man younger than 35 in good health. Some clones in this sample may be carry-over from other donors' samples. Each CDR3 is given without its conserved first and last residue. Each record gives: clone size, V gene, CDR3 protein. Expanded clones get a size class; other rows say once, few or many, or leave the size out.

few,TRBV27,ASSRPGDGYT
NA,TRBV6-1,ASSDVGRVTYEQY
NA,TRBV5-1,ASSLNRRGVVYEQY
NA,TRBV30,AWQVPGQGTDTQY
NA,TRBV5-1,ASSLAQGLSTDTQY
once,TRBV6-1,ASSESRGSRGNTIY
once,TRBV10-3,AISEPVRSADTQY
NA,TRBV5-1,ASSWGADTQY
NA,TRBV10-3,AIRPDRDQPQH
NA,TRBV12-5,ASGFSGTDTQY
few,TRBV20-1,SVGLNTEAF